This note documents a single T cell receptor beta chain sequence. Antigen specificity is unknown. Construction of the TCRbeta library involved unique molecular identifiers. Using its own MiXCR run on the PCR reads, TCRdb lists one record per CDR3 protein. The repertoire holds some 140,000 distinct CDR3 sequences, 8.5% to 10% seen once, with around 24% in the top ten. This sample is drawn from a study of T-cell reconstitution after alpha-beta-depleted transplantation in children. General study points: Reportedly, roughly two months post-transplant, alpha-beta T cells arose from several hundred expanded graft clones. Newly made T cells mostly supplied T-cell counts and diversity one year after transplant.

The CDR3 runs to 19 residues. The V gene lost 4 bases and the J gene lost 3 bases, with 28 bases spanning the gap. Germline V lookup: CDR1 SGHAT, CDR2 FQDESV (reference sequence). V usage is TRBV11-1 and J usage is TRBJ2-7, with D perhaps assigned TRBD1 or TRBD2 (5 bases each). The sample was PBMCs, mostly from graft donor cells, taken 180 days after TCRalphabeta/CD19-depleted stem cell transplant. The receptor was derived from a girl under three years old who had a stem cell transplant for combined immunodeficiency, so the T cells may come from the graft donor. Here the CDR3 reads CASSSPGPGLTWGFYEQYF. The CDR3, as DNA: TGTGCCAGCAGCTCACCGGGACCGGGTCTTACCTGGGGGTTCTACGAGCAGTACTTC.